Listed below are T cell receptor beta chains from one sample, sequenced in a study of identical twins. From the 5' RACE reads, TCRdb called clonotypes with MiXCR, one entry per CDR3 protein. In the table there are some 1,700,000 distinct CDR3 sequences, 32% of which are singletons. The sample taken for sequencing was cord blood. These receptor sequences come from a newborn girl in good health. Each CDR3 is given with its conserved first and last residue. The D gene is left open where the match is weak. Expanded clones are given a class, and other clones once, few, many or no size at all.

TRBV12-3/TRBV12-4,TRBJ1-2,few,NA,TGTGCCAGCAGCTTTGAGATCCGAACGGGCTACACCTTC,CASSFEIRTGYTF
TRBV6-6,TRBJ1-2,once,TRBD1,TGTGCCAGCAGTAGAGTAATCCCAGGGGGTTATGGCTACACCTTC,CASSRVIPGGYGYTF
TRBV2,TRBJ2-7,NA,NA,TGTGCCAGCAGTGTGGCTAGTTCGGGGTACAATGAGCAGTACTTC,CASSVASSGYNEQYF
TRBV18,TRBJ2-1,NA,TRBD2,TGTGCCAGCTCACCTTCCTATAGCGGGAGGTCCTACAATGAGCAGTTCTTC,CASSPSYSGRSYNEQFF
TRBV20-1,TRBJ1-2,many,TRBD1,TGCAGTGCTAGACAGGGGGGGAACTATGGCTACACCTTC,CSARQGGNYGYTF
TRBV11-2,TRBJ2-1,NA,NA,TGTGCCAGCAGCCTCGCAGCCTACAATGGGCAGTTCTTC,CASSLAAYNGQFF
TRBV9,TRBJ2-1,NA,NA,TGTGCCAGCAGCGTAGCAACCTACAATGAGCAGTTCTTC,CASSVATYNEQFF
TRBV15,TRBJ2-3,many,NA,TGTGCCACCAGCAGAATGGCAGCAGATACGCAGTATTTT,CATSRMAADTQYF
TRBV20-1,TRBJ2-5,NA,TRBD2,TGCAGTGCTGTCGGGGGGAATCAAGAGACCCAGTACTTC,CSAVGGNQETQYF
TRBV12-3/TRBV12-4,TRBJ1-2,NA,NA,TGTGCCAGCACCCGGTGGCGTGGGGGAAATGGCTACACCTTC,CASTRWRGGNGYTF
TRBV6-5,TRBJ1-1,NA,TRBD1,TGTGCCAGCGGAAAAACAGGGGGGAACACTGAAGCTTTCTTT,CASGKTGGNTEAFF
TRBV20-1,TRBJ2-7,once,TRBD1,TGCAGTGCGGACGGGACAGGGGCGTCCGAGCAGTACTTC,CSADGTGASEQYF
TRBV5-1,TRBJ1-6,NA,TRBD1,TGCGCCAGCAGCCGGGGGGACAGTTCACCCCTCCACTTT,CASSRGDSSPLHF
TRBV5-1,TRBJ1-2,many,TRBD1,TGTGCCAGCAGCTCCGGGACAGGTCCTTATGGCTACACCTTC,CASSSGTGPYGYTF
TRBV10-3,TRBJ2-7,NA,NA,TGTGCCATCAGTGAGTCCGCGGGAAGGTACGAGCAGTACTTC,CAISESAGRYEQYF
TRBV5-1,TRBJ2-7,few,NA,TGCGCCAGCAGCCGGGACGCAGGCTACGAGCAGTACTTC,CASSRDAGYEQYF
TRBV29-1,TRBJ2-3,many,NA,TGCAGCGTTGAAAGAAGCAGGACAGATACGCAGTATTTT,CSVERSRTDTQYF
TRBV6-6,TRBJ2-2,NA,TRBD2,TGTGCCAGCACTCGGCCGGGACTAGACACCGGGGAGCTGTTTTTT,CASTRPGLDTGELFF
TRBV15,TRBJ2-3,few,NA,TGTGCCACCAGCAGCTACAGGGCCGATACGCAGTATTTT,CATSSYRADTQYF
TRBV18,TRBJ2-7,few,NA,TGTGCCAGCTCCGTTCGACGGGAGCCCTACGAGCAGTACTTC,CASSVRREPYEQYF
TRBV25-1,TRBJ1-4,few,NA,TGTGCCAGCAGTGAACCGTCCGATAATGAAAAACTGTTTTTT,CASSEPSDNEKLFF
TRBV3-1,TRBJ2-2,NA,NA,TGTGCCAGCAGCCTTCCGACGGGGCGGGCGAACACCGGGGAGCTGTTTTTT,CASSLPTGRANTGELFF
TRBV20-1,TRBJ1-2,NA,NA,TGCAGTGAGCTCTCCCCTAACTATGGCTACACCTTC,CSELSPNYGYTF
TRBV20-1,TRBJ2-3,NA,TRBD2,TGCAGTGCTAAATTCGGGGGGTACACAGATACGCAGTATTTT,CSAKFGGYTDTQYF
TRBV6-5,TRBJ2-5,few,TRBD1,TGTGCCAGCAGTTACGGGACAGGTGTGGGGGTAGAGACCCAGTACTTC,CASSYGTGVGVETQYF
TRBV9,TRBJ2-1,few,NA,TGTGCCAGCAGCGTCGGGGGCGTCACGGGCTCCTACAATGAGCAGTTCTTC,CASSVGGVTGSYNEQFF